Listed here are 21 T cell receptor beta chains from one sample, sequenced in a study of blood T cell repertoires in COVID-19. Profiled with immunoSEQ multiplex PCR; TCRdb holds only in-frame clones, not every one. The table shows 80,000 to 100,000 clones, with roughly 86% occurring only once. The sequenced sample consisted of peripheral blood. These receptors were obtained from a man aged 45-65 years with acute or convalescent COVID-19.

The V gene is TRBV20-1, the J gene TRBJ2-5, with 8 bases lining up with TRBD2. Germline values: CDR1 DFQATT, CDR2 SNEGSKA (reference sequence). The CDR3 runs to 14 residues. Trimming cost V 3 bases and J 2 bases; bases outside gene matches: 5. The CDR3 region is CSASLLAEQETQYF. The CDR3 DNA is TGCAGTGCTAGTTTACTAGCGGAGCAAGAGACCCAGTACTTC.

The CDR3 region is CASGTSGSYEQYF. The CDR3 coding sequence is TGCGCCAGCGGGACTAGTGGATCCTACGAGCAGTACTTC. The chain couples TRBV4-1 to TRBJ2-7; 8 positions agree with TRBD2. V lost 8 bases to trimming and J lost 1 base; unmatched junction nucleotides: 4. The germline gives CDR1 MGHRA, CDR2 YSYEKL. The CDR3 has 13 residues.

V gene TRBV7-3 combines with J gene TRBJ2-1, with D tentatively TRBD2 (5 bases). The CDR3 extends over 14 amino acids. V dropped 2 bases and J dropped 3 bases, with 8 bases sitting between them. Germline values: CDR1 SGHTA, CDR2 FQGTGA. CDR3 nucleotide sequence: TGTGCCAGCAGCTTACAGAGCGGCTACAATGAGCAGTTCTTC. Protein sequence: CASSLQSGYNEQFF.

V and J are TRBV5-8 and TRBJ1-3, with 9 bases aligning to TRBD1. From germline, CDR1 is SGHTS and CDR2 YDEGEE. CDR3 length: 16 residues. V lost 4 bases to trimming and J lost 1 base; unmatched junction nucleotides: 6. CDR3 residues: CASSRWGQGSGNTIYF. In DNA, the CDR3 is TGTGCCAGCAGCCGGTGGGGACAGGGTTCTGGAAACACCATATATTTT.

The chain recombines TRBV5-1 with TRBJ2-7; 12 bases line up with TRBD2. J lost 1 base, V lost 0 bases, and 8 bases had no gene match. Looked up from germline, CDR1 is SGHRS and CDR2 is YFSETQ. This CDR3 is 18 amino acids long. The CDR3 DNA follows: TGCGCCAGCAGCTTGGGGGCTAGCGGGAGGGCCAGGTCCTACGAGCAGTACTTC. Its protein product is CASSLGASGRARSYEQYF.

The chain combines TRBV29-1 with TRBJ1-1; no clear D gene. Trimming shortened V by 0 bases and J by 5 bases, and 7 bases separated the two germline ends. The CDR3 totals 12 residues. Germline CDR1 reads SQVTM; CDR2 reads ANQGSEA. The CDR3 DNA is TGCAGCGTTGAAGAAGGCGGGACTGAAGCTTTCTTT. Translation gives CSVEEGGTEAFF.

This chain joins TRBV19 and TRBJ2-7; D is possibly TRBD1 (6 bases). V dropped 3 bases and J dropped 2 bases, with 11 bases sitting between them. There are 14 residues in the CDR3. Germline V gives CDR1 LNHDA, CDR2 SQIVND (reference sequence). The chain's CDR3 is CASSIGDRPYEQYF. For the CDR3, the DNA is TGTGCCAGTAGTATCGGCGACAGGCCCTACGAGCAGTACTTC.

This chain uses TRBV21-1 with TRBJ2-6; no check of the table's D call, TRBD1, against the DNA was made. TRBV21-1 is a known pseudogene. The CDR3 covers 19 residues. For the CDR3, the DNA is TGTGCCAGCAGCGCGAAACGTGGACAGGGGGCGGTTGGGGCCAACGTCCTGACTTTC. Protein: CASSAKRGQGAVGANVLTF.

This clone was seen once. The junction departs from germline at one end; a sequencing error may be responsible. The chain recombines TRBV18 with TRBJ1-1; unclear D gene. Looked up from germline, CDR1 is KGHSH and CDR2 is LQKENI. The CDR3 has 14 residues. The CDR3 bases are TGTGCCAGCGCACCATTGGTCCAGGACACTGAAGCTTTCTTT. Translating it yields CASAPLVQDTEAFF.

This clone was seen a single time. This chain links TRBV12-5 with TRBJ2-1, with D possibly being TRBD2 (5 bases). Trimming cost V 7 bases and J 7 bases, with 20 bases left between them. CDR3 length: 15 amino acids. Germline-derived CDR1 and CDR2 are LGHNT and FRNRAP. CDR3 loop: CASVPFGESRNEQFF. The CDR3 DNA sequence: TGTGCTAGTGTCCCTTTCGGGGAGAGTAGGAATGAGCAGTTCTTC.

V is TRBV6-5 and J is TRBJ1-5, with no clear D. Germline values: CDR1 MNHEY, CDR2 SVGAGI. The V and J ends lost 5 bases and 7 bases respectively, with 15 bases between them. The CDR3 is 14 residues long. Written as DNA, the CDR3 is TGTGCCAGCAGTCCGGGAACGGCAGTGCAGCCCCAGCATTTT. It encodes CASSPGTAVQPQHF.

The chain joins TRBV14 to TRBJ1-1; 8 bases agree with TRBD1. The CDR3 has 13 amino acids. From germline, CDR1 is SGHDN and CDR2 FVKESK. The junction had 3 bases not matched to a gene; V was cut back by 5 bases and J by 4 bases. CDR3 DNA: TGTGCCAGCAGCTCACAGGGGGGCACTGAAGCTTTCTTT. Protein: CASSSQGGTEAFF.

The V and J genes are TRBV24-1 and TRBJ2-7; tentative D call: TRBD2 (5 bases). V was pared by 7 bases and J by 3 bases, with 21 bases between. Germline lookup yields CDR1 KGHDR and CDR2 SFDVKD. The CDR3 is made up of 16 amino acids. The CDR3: CATRAKEAPGSYEQYF. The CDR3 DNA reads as TGTGCCACCAGGGCTAAGGAGGCGCCAGGTAGCTACGAGCAGTACTTC.

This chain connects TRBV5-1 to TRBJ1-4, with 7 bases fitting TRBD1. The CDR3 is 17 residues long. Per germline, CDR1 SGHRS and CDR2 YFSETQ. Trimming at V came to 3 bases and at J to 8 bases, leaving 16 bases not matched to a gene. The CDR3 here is CASSSTGQWSQAEKLFF. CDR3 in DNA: TGCGCCAGCAGCTCCACGGGACAGTGGTCCCAGGCCGAAAAACTGTTTTTT.

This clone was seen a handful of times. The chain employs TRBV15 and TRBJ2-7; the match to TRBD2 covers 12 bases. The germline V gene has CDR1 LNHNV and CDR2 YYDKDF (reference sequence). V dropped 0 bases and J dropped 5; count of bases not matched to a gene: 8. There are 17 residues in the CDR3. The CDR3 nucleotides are TGTGCCACCAGCAGAGACCCTAGCGGGAGGGCTTCGCACGAGCAGTACTTC. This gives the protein CATSRDPSGRASHEQYF.

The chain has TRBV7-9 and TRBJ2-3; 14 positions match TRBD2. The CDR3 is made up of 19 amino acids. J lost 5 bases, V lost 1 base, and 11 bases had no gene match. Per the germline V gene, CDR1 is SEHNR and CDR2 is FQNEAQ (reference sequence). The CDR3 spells CASSLEAGTSGSSRDTQYF. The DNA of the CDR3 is TGTGCCAGCAGCTTAGAAGCCGGGACTAGCGGGAGTTCCCGAGATACGCAGTATTTT.

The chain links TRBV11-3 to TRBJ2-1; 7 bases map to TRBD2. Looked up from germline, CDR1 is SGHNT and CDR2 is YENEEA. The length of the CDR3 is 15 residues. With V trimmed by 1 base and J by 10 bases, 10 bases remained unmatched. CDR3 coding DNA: TGTGCCAGCAGCTTAGGGGGAGGGCCCGGAGGGGAGCAGTTCTTC. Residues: CASSLGGGPGGEQFF.

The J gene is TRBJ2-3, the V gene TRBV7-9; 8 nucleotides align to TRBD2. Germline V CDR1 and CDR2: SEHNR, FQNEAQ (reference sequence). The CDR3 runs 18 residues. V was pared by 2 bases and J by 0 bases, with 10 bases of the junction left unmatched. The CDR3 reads CASSLSPPLAGSTDTQYF. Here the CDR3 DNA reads TGTGCCAGCAGCTTAAGCCCCCCCCTAGCGGGTAGCACAGATACGCAGTATTTT.

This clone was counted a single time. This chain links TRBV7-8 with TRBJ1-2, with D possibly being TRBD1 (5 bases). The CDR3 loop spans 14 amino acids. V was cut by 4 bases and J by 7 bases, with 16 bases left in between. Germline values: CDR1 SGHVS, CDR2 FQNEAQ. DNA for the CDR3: TGTGCCAGCAGCTCTGATACGTACAGGATTGGCTACACCTTC. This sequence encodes CASSSDTYRIGYTF.

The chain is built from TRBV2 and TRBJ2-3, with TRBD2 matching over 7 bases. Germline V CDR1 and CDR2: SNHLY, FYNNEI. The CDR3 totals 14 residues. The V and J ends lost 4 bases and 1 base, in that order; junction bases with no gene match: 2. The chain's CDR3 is CASSVTSGTDTQYF. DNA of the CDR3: TGTGCCAGCAGTGTTACTAGCGGCACAGATACGCAGTATTTT. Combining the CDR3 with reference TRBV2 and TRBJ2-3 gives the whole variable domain EPEVTQTPSHQVTQMGQEVILRCVPISNHLYFYWYRQILGQKVEFLVSFYNNEISEKSEIFDDQFSVERPDGSNFTLKIRSTKLEDSAMYFCASSVTSGTDTQYFGPGTRLTVL.

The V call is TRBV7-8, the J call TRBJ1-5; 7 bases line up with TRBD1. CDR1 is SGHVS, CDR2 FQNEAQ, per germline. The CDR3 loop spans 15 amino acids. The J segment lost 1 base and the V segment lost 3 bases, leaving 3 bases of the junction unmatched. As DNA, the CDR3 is TGTGCCAGCAGCTTGACAGGGCGAAGCAATCAGCCCCAGCATTTT. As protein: CASSLTGRSNQPQHF.